These 13 T cell receptor beta chains came from one sample sequenced in a study of blood T cell repertoires in COVID-19. Sequenced by immunoSEQ multiplex PCR; TCRdb stores in-frame clones only, minus some. The profile shows approximately 70,000 clones, around 90% of them singletons. What was sequenced was peripheral blood. The receptor source for this set is a human donor in a cohort sampled during active COVID-19.

This clone has only a few counts. The J gene is TRBJ1-1, the V gene TRBV18, with 8 bases fitting TRBD1. The V and J ends lost 6 bases and 1 base, in that order; junction bases with no gene match: 4. Germline CDR1 reads KGHSH; CDR2 reads LQKENI. This CDR3 is 14 amino acids long. The CDR3 here is CASSQQGENTEAFF. In nucleotides, the CDR3 is TGTGCCAGCTCGCAACAGGGGGAGAACACTGAAGCTTTCTTT.

This clone has only a few counts. The genes are TRBV7-8 and TRBJ2-2; no reliable D call. CDR1 SGHVS and CDR2 FQNEAQ come from the germline V gene. V was clipped by 4 bases and J by 8 bases, with 5 bases between them. The CDR3 has 11 amino acids. The chain's CDR3 is CASSSRGELFF. As DNA, the CDR3 is TGTGCCAGCAGCTCCAGGGGGGAGCTGTTTTTT.

The chain uses TRBV7-2 and TRBJ1-5; D not certain. This CDR3 has 13 residues. CDR1 is SGHTA and CDR2 is FQGNSA in the germline V gene. The V and J ends lost 2 bases and 4 bases respectively, with 6 bases between them. The CDR3 loop reads CASSLTQNQPQHF. The CDR3 DNA is TGTGCCAGCAGCTTAACCCAGAATCAGCCCCAGCATTTT. Complete variable domain (other parts from reference TRBV7-2 and TRBJ1-5): GAGVSQSPSNKVTEKGKDVELRCDPISGHTALYWYRQSLGQGLEFLIYFQGNSAPDKSGLPSDRFSAERTGGSVSTLTIQRTQQEDSAVYLCASSLTQNQPQHFGDGTRLSIL.

The V call is TRBV6-1, the J call TRBJ2-2; 9 bases match TRBD2. Unmatched junction bases numbered 20, after V lost 8 bases and J lost 7 bases. The CDR3 contains 18 residues. Germline assignment: CDR1 MNHNS and CDR2 SASEGT. This CDR3 is CASRAGIGAGGKGGELFF. DNA for the CDR3: TGTGCCAGCCGTGCGGGAATAGGAGCGGGAGGCAAGGGCGGGGAGCTGTTTTTT.

The chain links TRBV27 to TRBJ2-7; a weak D match, TRBD1 (6 bases). The CDR3 consists of 13 residues. The germline CDR1 and CDR2 sequences are MNHEY and SMNVEV (reference sequence). Trimming cost V 7 bases and J 4 bases, with 14 bases left between them. CDR3 loop: CASKAGALYEQYF. DNA for the CDR3: TGTGCCAGCAAGGCAGGGGCTTTGTACGAGCAGTACTTC.

V and J are TRBV7-9 and TRBJ2-1; TRBD1 is a possible D gene (6 bases). Trimming cost V 10 bases and J 3 bases, with 16 bases left between them. The germline V gene has CDR1 SEHNR and CDR2 FQNEAQ (reference sequence). The CDR3 runs to 14 residues. Written as DNA, the CDR3 is TGTGCCACCGAACGGGACAACCGCTACAATGAGCAGTTCTTC. Translation gives CATERDNRYNEQFF.

V and J are TRBV11-2 and TRBJ2-7; possible D gene TRBD2, 6 bases. V lost 5 bases and J lost 4, with 15 bases in between. The germline V gene has CDR1 SGHAT and CDR2 FQNNGV. The CDR3 is 14 residues long. The CDR3 region has the DNA TGTGCCAGCAGCGTCCCCGGGACTGGGTACGAGCAGTACTTC. This translates into CASSVPGTGYEQYF.

This clone has just one count. V gene TRBV7-8 combines with J gene TRBJ2-7; D is uncertain. The germline V and J ends were trimmed by 4 bases and 1 base, with 8 bases remaining between them. Germline lookup yields CDR1 SGHVS and CDR2 FQNEAQ. The CDR3 extends over 13 amino acids. The CDR3 here is CASSSTGSYEQYF. As DNA, the CDR3 is TGTGCCAGCAGCTCGACCGGGTCCTACGAGCAGTACTTC.

The genes are TRBV5-6 and TRBJ2-1, with 14 nucleotides matching TRBD2. CDR3 length: 18 amino acids. Germline values: CDR1 SGHDT, CDR2 YYEEEE. The J segment lost 4 bases and the V segment lost 4 bases, leaving 10 bases of the junction unmatched. CDR3 coding DNA: TGTGCCAGCAGCACCTTGGGGACTAGCGGGGGTTCGTACAATGAGCAGTTCTTC. Its protein is CASSTLGTSGGSYNEQFF.

The chain combines TRBV6-5 with TRBJ2-7; unclear D gene. Deletions cut 6 bases from V and 2 bases from J, with 11 bases between. CDR1 and CDR2 from the germline V gene are MNHEY and SVGAGI. This CDR3 is built from 13 residues. DNA for the CDR3: TGTGCCAGCAGATTCTCAGGCGCCTACGAGCAGTACTTC. Translation gives CASRFSGAYEQYF.

The V gene is TRBV18, the J gene TRBJ2-1, with TRBD2 identical over 10 bases. The CDR3 totals 19 residues. J lost 0 bases, V lost 3 bases, and 11 bases had no gene match. CDR1 and CDR2 (germline): KGHSH, LQKENI. CDR3 sequence: CASSPRTSGTRSSYNEQFF. As DNA, the CDR3 is TGTGCCAGCTCACCCCGAACTAGCGGGACCAGAAGCTCCTACAATGAGCAGTTCTTC.

This chain connects TRBV7-9 to TRBJ2-7, with D unclear. The germline gives CDR1 SEHNR, CDR2 FQNEAQ (reference sequence). The V and J ends lost 1 base and 5 bases respectively, with 6 bases between them. This CDR3 is 12 amino acids long. The CDR3 region has the DNA TGTGCCAGCAGCTTAGAGTTAGACGAGCAGTACTTC. As protein: CASSLELDEQYF. Complete variable domain (other parts from reference TRBV7-9 and TRBJ2-7): DTGVSQNPRHKITKRGQNVTFRCDPISEHNRLYWYRQTLGQGPEFLTYFQNEAQLEKSRLLSDRFSAERPKGSFSTLEIQRTEQGDSAMYLCASSLELDEQYFGPGTRLTVT.

Here the CDR3 reads CASKPELAGGSKSYNEQFF. Here the CDR3 DNA reads TGTGCCAGCAAGCCCGAACTAGCGGGGGGGAGTAAGTCCTACAATGAGCAGTTCTTC. The V and J genes are TRBV27 and TRBJ2-1; 13 bases map to TRBD2. V lost 7 bases and J lost 1; bases outside the gene matches: 13. The CDR3 covers 19 residues. Germline V gene lookup returns CDR1 MNHEY and CDR2 SMNVEV (reference sequence).